This T cell receptor beta chain was identified in a study of T cell repertoires in ileal Crohn's disease. Whole-study results and caveats: Active smokers at surgery had more clonal expansions than non-smokers.

The CDR3 runs to 14 residues. Trimming cost V 7 bases and J 5 bases; bases outside gene matches: 10. Germline assignment: CDR1 MNHNS and CDR2 SASEGT. Included were adult ileal or ileocolonic Crohn's patients indicated for ileocolonic resection. A note on this clone: Its matching antigen is unknown.

Sequencing was performed with immunoSEQ multiplex PCR; in TCRdb, only in-frame clones are kept and a portion is missing. The table records more than 15,000 clones, approximately 60% of them present only once. This TCR derives from an adult with Crohn's disease. Sequencing was done on a sample of ileal tissue. The rearrangement joins TRBV6-1 to TRBJ1-1; 7 bases agree with TRBD1. CDR3 loop: CASTDPARGTEAFF. The DNA of the CDR3 is TGTGCCAGCACCGACCCAGCCAGGGGGACTGAAGCTTTCTTT.